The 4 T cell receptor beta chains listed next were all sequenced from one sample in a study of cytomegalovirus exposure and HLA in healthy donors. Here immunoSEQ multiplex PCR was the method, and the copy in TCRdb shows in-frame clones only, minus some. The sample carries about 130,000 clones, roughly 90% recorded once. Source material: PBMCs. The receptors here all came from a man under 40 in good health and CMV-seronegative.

The CDR3 reads CASSLGGHSPLHF. Written as DNA, the CDR3 is TGTGCCAGCAGCTTGGGGGGCCATTCACCCCTCCACTTT. The chain has TRBV5-8 and TRBJ1-6; tentative D call: TRBD1 (5 bases). Germline V gene data show CDR1 as SGHTS and CDR2 as YDEGEE. There are 13 residues in the CDR3. Trimming took off 0 bases at V and 8 bases at J, with 6 bases between the two ends.

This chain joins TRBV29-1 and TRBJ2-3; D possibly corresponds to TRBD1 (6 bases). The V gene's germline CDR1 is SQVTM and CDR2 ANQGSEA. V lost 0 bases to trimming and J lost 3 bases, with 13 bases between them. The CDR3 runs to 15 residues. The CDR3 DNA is TGCAGCGTTGAAGACTCCGGGACAAGGACAGATACGCAGTATTTT. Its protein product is CSVEDSGTRTDTQYF.

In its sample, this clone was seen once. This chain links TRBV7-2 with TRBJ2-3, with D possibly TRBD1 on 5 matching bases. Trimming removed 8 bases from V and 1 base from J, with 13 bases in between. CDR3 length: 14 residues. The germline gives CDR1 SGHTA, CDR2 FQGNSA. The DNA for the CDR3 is TGTGCCAGCCGAAGCACAGGCGGCACAGATACGCAGTATTTT. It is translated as CASRSTGGTDTQYF.

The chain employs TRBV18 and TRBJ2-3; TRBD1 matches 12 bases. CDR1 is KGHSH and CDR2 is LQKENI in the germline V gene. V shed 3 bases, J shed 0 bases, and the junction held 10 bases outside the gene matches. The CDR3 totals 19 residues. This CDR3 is CASSPLPGQGATSTDTQYF. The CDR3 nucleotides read TGTGCCAGCTCACCGCTACCGGGACAGGGGGCTACTAGCACAGATACGCAGTATTTT.